This TCR beta chain was profiled in a study of regulatory T cells in long-lasting Graves disease. Broader study findings: Patients with persistent Graves' had lower TCR diversity than newly diagnosed patients.

Both iRepertoire HTBI primers and Arm-PCR of CDR3 regions were used to build the TCR beta libraries. TCRdb called the multiplex PCR reads again in MiXCR, with one record for every CDR3 protein. The sample has about 470,000 distinct CDR3 sequences, less than 25% seen once. As for time point: persistent/refractory GD, antithyroid drugs over 5 years with positive TRAb. RNA extracted from PBMCs served as the sequencing template. The V gene end was trimmed by 5 bases and the J gene end by 0 bases; junction bases not matched to a gene: 10. From germline, CDR1 is SGHTA and CDR2 FQGTGA. The CDR3 is 18 amino acids. Notes on this clonotype: Its antigen is unidentified.

This sequence joins TRBV7-3 and TRBJ2-6; 7 bases are shared with TRBD1. The sequences come from peripheral blood mononuclear cells (PBMCs), collected when the disease was refractory, from a patient treated with antithyroid drugs. This clonotype was obtained from a female donor with Graves disease. Written as DNA, the CDR3 is TGTGCCAGCAGCCTTCCGGGACAGTACCACTCTGGGGCCAACGTCCTGACTTTC. Amino acid sequence: CASSLPGQYHSGANVLTF.